These 26 T cell receptor beta chains originate from one sample sequenced in a study of T cell changes during pregnancy in multiple sclerosis. Sequencing used immunoSEQ multiplex PCR; TCRdb keeps in-frame clones, though not all of them. The repertoire has approximately 52,000 clones, 85% to 95% of them found once; the top ten carry less than 0.25%. The sequencing used CD4+ T cells from peripheral blood mononuclear cells, collected in the third trimester of pregnancy. These receptors were collected from a female donor with multiple sclerosis, enrolled in a pregnancy study.

The CDR3 sequence is CASSTTGVTGELFF. DNA of the CDR3: TGCGCCAGCAGCACTACCGGGGTCACCGGGGAGCTGTTTTTT. The gene calls are TRBV5-1 and TRBJ2-2, with a possible D match to TRBD2 (5 bases). The ends were cut back, 4 bases at V and 4 bases at J, with 11 bases in the middle. The CDR3 contains 14 residues. The germline V gene encodes CDR1 SGHRS and CDR2 YFSETQ.

In DNA, the CDR3 is TGCGCCAGCAGTGTAGTGACAGGGGACGGCTACACCTTC. Protein: CASSVVTGDGYTF. The chain links TRBV10-2 to TRBJ1-2; 8 nucleotides align to TRBD1. The length of the CDR3 is 13 residues. CDR1 and CDR2 from the germline V gene are WSHSY and SAAADI. The junction had 6 bases not matched to a gene; V was cut back by 4 bases and J by 8 bases.

The chain couples TRBV2 to TRBJ1-1, with 10 bases matching TRBD1. Looked up from germline, CDR1 is SNHLY and CDR2 is FYNNEI. V dropped 6 bases and J dropped 3; count of bases not matched to a gene: 4. This CDR3 spans 14 amino acids. The CDR3 loop reads CASRADRGDTEAFF. CDR3 in DNA: TGTGCCAGCAGGGCGGACAGGGGGGACACTGAAGCTTTCTTT.

This chain connects TRBV7-6 to TRBJ2-2, with 11 nucleotides matching TRBD2. The germline gives CDR1 SGHVS, CDR2 FNYEAQ. There are 17 residues in the CDR3. After removal of 4 bases from V and 7 bases from J, the junction contained 11 bases not matched to a gene. In DNA, the CDR3 is TGTGCCAGCAGCTCCCGACTAGCGGGGATCGCGTACGGGGAGCTGTTTTTT. Translating gives CASSSRLAGIAYGELFF.

The chain uses TRBV29-1 and TRBJ2-3; D is perhaps TRBD1 (6 bases). Germline V gene lookup returns CDR1 SQVTM and CDR2 ANQGSEA. V was cut by 3 bases and J by 2 bases, with 9 bases left in between. This CDR3 has 13 residues. The CDR3 bases are TGCAGCGTTGATAGGGACAACACAGATACGCAGTATTTT. This encodes CSVDRDNTDTQYF.

The chain uses TRBV10-3 and TRBJ2-2; TRBD1 aligns across 8 bases. The CDR3 is made up of 14 amino acids. Losses at the gene ends were 1 base for V and 6 bases for J; bases not matched to a gene: 1. Germline-derived CDR1 and CDR2 are ENHRY and SYGVKD. The CDR3 loop reads CAISELTGAGELFF. DNA for the CDR3: TGTGCCATCAGTGAGTTGACAGGGGCCGGGGAGCTGTTTTTT.

This chain joins TRBV7-9 and TRBJ1-5; D perhaps matches TRBD1 (5 bases). CDR3 length: 13 residues. In germline, CDR1 is SEHNR, CDR2 FQNEAQ (reference sequence). V lost 4 bases and J 7 bases, leaving 11 bases between the germline ends. In DNA, the CDR3 is TGTGCCAGCAGCTGGGGGGGGTCCCAGCCCCAGCATTTT. This encodes CASSWGGSQPQHF.

CDR3 DNA: TGTGCCAGCAGCTTAGGTCCAGCGCTAAACACCGGGGAGCTGTTTTTT. Amino acid sequence: CASSLGPALNTGELFF. The chain links TRBV5-5 to TRBJ2-2; D unresolved. Per germline, CDR1 SGHKS and CDR2 YYEKEE (reference sequence). The CDR3 has 16 residues. The germline V and J ends were trimmed by 2 bases and 2 bases, with 13 bases remaining between them.

V gene TRBV27 combines with J gene TRBJ1-6; D not certain. This CDR3 is built from 14 residues. The germline CDR1 and CDR2 sequences are MNHEY and SMNVEV (reference sequence). V lost 0 bases and J lost 7, with 7 bases in between. The CDR3 loop is CASSLSGRNSPLHF. As DNA, the CDR3 is TGTGCCAGCAGTTTATCAGGGAGGAATTCACCCCTCCACTTT.

The CDR3 bases are TGCGCCAGCAGCTTACCCTCCGGGACTAGCGGGGCCGGGGAGCTGTTTTTT. The encoded protein is CASSLPSGTSGAGELFF. V and J are TRBV5-1 and TRBJ2-2, with 13 nucleotides matching TRBD2. V shed 2 bases, J shed 6 bases, and the junction held 7 bases outside the gene matches. CDR3 length: 17 amino acids. CDR1 SGHRS and CDR2 YFSETQ come from the germline V gene.

The chain recombines TRBV27 with TRBJ1-2; 11 bases match TRBD1. The CDR3 spans 15 residues. V lost 0 bases, J lost 8 bases, and 5 bases stayed unmatched. Per germline, CDR1 MNHEY and CDR2 SMNVEV (reference sequence). The CDR3 sequence is CASSLSGQGALGYTF. Written as DNA, the CDR3 is TGTGCCAGCAGTTTATCCGGACAGGGGGCATTGGGCTACACCTTC.

The CDR3 nucleotides are TGTGCCAGCAGCGCTATAAGCCAGGGCGGTACTGAAGCTTTCTTT. Translating it yields CASSAISQGGTEAFF. The chain links TRBV5-4 to TRBJ1-1, with a weak D call TRBD1 (5 bases). From germline, CDR1 is SGHNT and CDR2 YYREEE (reference sequence). The V end was cut by 4 bases, the J end by 5 bases, with 18 bases between. The CDR3 is 15 amino acids.

V is TRBV11-2 and J is TRBJ2-3, with D unclear. The V end lost 5 bases, the J end lost 2 bases, and 14 bases lay between the germline ends. This CDR3 is built from 15 residues. Germline V gives CDR1 SGHAT, CDR2 FQNNGV. CDR3 sequence (DNA): TGTGCCAGCAGCGTAGGGCATATACCCACAGATACGCAGTATTTT. Translated, it gives CASSVGHIPTDTQYF.

The chain joins TRBV5-1 to TRBJ2-1; the match to TRBD2 covers 7 bases. The CDR3 has 15 residues. Per the germline V gene, CDR1 is SGHRS and CDR2 is YFSETQ. The J segment lost 4 bases and the V segment lost 5 bases, leaving 9 bases of the junction unmatched. The CDR3 DNA reads as TGCGCCAGCAGACACCCGGGACTATCTTACAATGAGCAGTTCTTC. It yields the protein CASRHPGLSYNEQFF.

This clone has a single count. The chain combines TRBV14 with TRBJ1-2; 7 bases map to TRBD1. With V trimmed by 0 bases and J by 14 bases, 9 bases remained unmatched. The CDR3 sequence is 13 residues long. Germline-derived CDR1 and CDR2 are SGHDN and FVKESK. CDR3 nucleotide sequence: TGTGCCAGCAGCCAAGATTTCGACAGGGCTTCAACCTTC. This translates into CASSQDFDRASTF. Full variable domain (rest looked up from reference TRBV14 and TRBJ1-2): EAGVTQFPSHSVIEKGQTVTLRCDPISGHDNLYWYRRVMGKEIKFLLHFVKESKQDESGMPNNRFLAERTGGTYSTLKVQPAELEDSGVYFCASSQDFDRASTFGSGTRLTVV.

The J gene is TRBJ1-1, the V gene TRBV30; D not resolved. Between the trimmed V and J ends, which lost 2 bases and 0 bases, there was a span of 10 bases. The CDR3 has 14 residues. Germline CDR1 GTSNPN, CDR2 SVGIG (reference sequence). The DNA of the CDR3 is TGTGCCTGGAGTAAGACTCTAATGAACACTGAAGCTTTCTTT. Amino acids: CAWSKTLMNTEAFF.

The rearrangement joins TRBV10-3 to TRBJ2-1; D is uncertain. The CDR3 consists of 14 residues. Germline assignment: CDR1 ENHRY and CDR2 SYGVKD. Trimming removed 4 bases from V and 8 bases from J, with 15 bases in between. CDR3 protein: CAISAYSGSDEQFF. Here the CDR3 DNA reads TGTGCCATCAGTGCGTACAGTGGATCGGATGAGCAGTTCTTC.

This chain uses TRBV18 with TRBJ1-5, with D uncertain. The CDR3 consists of 12 residues. V was shortened by 5 bases and J by 3 bases, with 5 bases between the two germline ends. Per germline, CDR1 KGHSH and CDR2 LQKENI. DNA for the CDR3: TGTGCCAGCTCATCCCTCAATCAGCCCCAGCATTTT. It encodes CASSSLNQPQHF.

The V call is TRBV13, the J call TRBJ2-3, with 7 bases lining up with TRBD2. The ends lost 4 bases at V and 0 bases at J; junction bases unmatched: 7. The CDR3 consists of 16 residues. Germline lookup yields CDR1 PRHDT and CDR2 FYEKMQ (reference sequence). CDR3 sequence: CASSSTSDESTDTQYF. DNA for the CDR3: TGTGCCAGCAGCTCCACTAGCGACGAAAGCACAGATACGCAGTATTTT. The variable domain in full, completed from reference TRBV13 and TRBJ2-3, reads AAGVIQSPRHLIKEKRETATLKCYPIPRHDTVYWYQQGPGQDPQFLISFYEKMQSDKGSIPDRFSAQQFSDYHSELNMSSLELGDSALYFCASSSTSDESTDTQYFGPGTRLTVL.

The chain links TRBV28 to TRBJ2-7; the match to TRBD1 covers 9 bases. J was trimmed by 4 bases and V by 9 bases; bases with no gene match: 7. This CDR3 comprises 13 residues. Germline lookup yields CDR1 MDHEN and CDR2 SYDVKM. The CDR3 nucleotides are TGTGCCAGTACAGGGGGCGTCTCATACGAGCAGTACTTC. This gives the protein CASTGGVSYEQYF.

The chain uses TRBV29-1 and TRBJ2-3; TRBD1 matches at 7 bases. V lost 7 bases to trimming and J lost 2 bases; unmatched junction nucleotides: 6. CDR1 is SQVTM and CDR2 is ANQGSEA in the germline V gene. This CDR3 is 13 amino acids long. CDR3 protein: CSAGQEFTDTQYF. The CDR3 DNA follows: TGCAGCGCAGGACAGGAGTTCACAGATACGCAGTATTTT.

The chain links TRBV27 to TRBJ2-7; a weak D match, TRBD1 (5 bases). The V gene's germline CDR1 is MNHEY and CDR2 SMNVEV (reference sequence). The length of the CDR3 is 13 residues. V lost 3 bases to trimming and J lost 3 bases, with 9 bases between them. The CDR3 spells CASSLGPGYEQYF. CDR3 bases: TGTGCCAGCAGTTTGGGGCCGGGCTACGAGCAGTACTTC.

V and J are TRBV9 and TRBJ2-3; maybe TRBD2 (6 bases). The CDR3 spans 13 residues. Germline V CDR1 and CDR2: SGDLS, YYNGEE. The V end lost 0 bases, the J end lost 6 bases, and 8 bases lay between the germline ends. The CDR3 DNA reads as TGTGCCAGCAGCGTAGTGGAGGGGGATACGCAGTATTTT. It codes for CASSVVEGDTQYF. The whole variable domain, remainder taken from reference TRBV9 and TRBJ2-3, is DSGVTQTPKHLITATGQRVTLRCSPRSGDLSVYWYQQSLDQGLQFLIQYYNGEERAKGNILERFSAQQFPDLHSELNLSSLELGDSALYFCASSVVEGDTQYFGPGTRLTVL.

The chain combines TRBV6-5 with TRBJ1-2; 8 bases line up with TRBD1. Germline assignment: CDR1 MNHEY and CDR2 SVGAGI. Losses at the gene ends were 5 bases for V and 7 bases for J; bases not matched to a gene: 6. The CDR3 runs to 13 residues. The CDR3 coding sequence is TGTGCCAGCAGTCCGCAGGGGGCGGGTGGCTACACCTTC. It codes for CASSPQGAGGYTF.

This chain uses TRBV18 with TRBJ1-2; D is perhaps TRBD1 (5 bases). V lost 11 bases to trimming and J lost 2 bases, with 15 bases between them. Germline values: CDR1 KGHSH, CDR2 LQKENI. The CDR3 consists of 13 residues. As DNA, the CDR3 is TGTGCCGTGCCCTCCAGGGCAAACTATGGCTACACCTTC. Translating it yields CAVPSRANYGYTF.

V is TRBV2 and J is TRBJ2-5; 7 bases map to TRBD2. The V segment lost 2 bases and the J segment 1 base; nucleotides outside the gene matches: 10. CDR1 and CDR2 from the germline V gene are SNHLY and FYNNEI. The CDR3 is 17 residues long. In nucleotides, the CDR3 is TGTGCCAGCAGTGAATGGGGAGGGCAGGATACCCAAGAGACCCAGTACTTC. Protein sequence: CASSEWGGQDTQETQYF. Using reference TRBV2 and TRBJ2-5 for the parts outside the CDR3, the full variable domain is EPEVTQTPSHQVTQMGQEVILRCVPISNHLYFYWYRQILGQKVEFLVSFYNNEISEKSEIFDDQFSVERPDGSNFTLKIRSTKLEDSAMYFCASSEWGGQDTQETQYFGPGTRLLVL.